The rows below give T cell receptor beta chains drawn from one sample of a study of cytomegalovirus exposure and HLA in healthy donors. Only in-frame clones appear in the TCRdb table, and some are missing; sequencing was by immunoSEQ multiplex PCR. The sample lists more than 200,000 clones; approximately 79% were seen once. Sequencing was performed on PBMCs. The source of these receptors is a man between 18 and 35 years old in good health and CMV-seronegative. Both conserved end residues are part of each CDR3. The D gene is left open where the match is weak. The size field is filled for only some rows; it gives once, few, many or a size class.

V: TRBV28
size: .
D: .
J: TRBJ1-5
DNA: TGTGCCAGCACTGTATCATCGGGCAGGGTCAATCAGCCCCAGCATTTT
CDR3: CASTVSSGRVNQPQHF

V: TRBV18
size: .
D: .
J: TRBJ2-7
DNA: TGTGCCAGCTCACCATCGGGTATCCAGACCTACGAGCAGTACTTC
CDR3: CASSPSGIQTYEQYF

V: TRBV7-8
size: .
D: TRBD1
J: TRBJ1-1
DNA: TGTGCCAGCAGCTATTACAGGGGGCAAAACACTGAAGCTTTCTTT
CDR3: CASSYYRGQNTEAFF

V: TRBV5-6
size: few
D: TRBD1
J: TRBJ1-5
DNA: TGTGCCAGCAGCTTGGCCGGGACAGGGAACAATCAGCCCCAGCATTTT
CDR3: CASSLAGTGNNQPQHF

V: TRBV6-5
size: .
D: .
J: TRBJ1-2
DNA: TGTGCCAGCAGTTATGGGCATTCTAACTATGGCTACACCTTC
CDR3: CASSYGHSNYGYTF

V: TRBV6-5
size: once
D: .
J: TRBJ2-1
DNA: TGTGCCAGCAGTTACGCGTCTAGCTCCTACAATGAGCAGTTCTTC
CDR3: CASSYASSSYNEQFF

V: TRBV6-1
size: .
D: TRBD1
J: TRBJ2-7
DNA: TGTGCCAGCAGTGAGACAGGGTACGACTACGAGCAGTACTTC
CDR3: CASSETGYDYEQYF

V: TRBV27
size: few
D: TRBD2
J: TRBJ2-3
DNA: TGTGCCAGCAGTCGACGACTAGCGGGAGGGCTGCCAGATACGCAGTATTTT
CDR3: CASSRRLAGGLPDTQYF

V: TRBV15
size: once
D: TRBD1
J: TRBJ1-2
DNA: TGTGCCACCAGCAGAGTGGGACAGGGGAGAGATGGCTACACCTTC
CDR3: CATSRVGQGRDGYTF

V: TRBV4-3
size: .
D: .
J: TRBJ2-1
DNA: TGCGCCAGCAGCCAAGGGAGCGACAGTCTGAGCTCCTACAATGAGCAGTTCTTC
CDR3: CASSQGSDSLSSYNEQFF

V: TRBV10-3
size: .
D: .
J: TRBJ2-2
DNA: TGTGCCATCAGTCGTACTCTTCCGGGAAGCCCCTCGAACACCGGGGAGCTGTTTTTT
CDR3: CAISRTLPGSPSNTGELFF

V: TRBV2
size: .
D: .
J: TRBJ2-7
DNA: TGTGCCAGCAGTGTTTCAACTCGGACATCTCTTTCCCTAACCGAGCAGTACTTC
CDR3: CASSVSTRTSLSLTEQYF

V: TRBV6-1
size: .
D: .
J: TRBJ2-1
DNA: TGTGCCAGCAGTGACGAAGGACACCTCTACAATGAGCAGTTCTTC
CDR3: CASSDEGHLYNEQFF

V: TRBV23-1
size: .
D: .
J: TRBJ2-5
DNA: TGCGCCAGCAGTCACGGCGGGCAGGTTCGGGAGACCCAGTACTTC
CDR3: CASSHGGQVRETQYF

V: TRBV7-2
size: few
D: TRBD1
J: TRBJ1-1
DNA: TGTGCCAGCAGCCGACAGGGGGCGAACACTGAAGCTTTCTTT
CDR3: CASSRQGANTEAFF

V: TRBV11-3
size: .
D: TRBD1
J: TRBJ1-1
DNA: TGTGCCAGCAGCTTTGAACAGGGGGGCACTGAAGCTTTCTTT
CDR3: CASSFEQGGTEAFF

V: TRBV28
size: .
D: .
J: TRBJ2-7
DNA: TGTGCCAGCACGGTGGGGCCTGCTAGCGTTTTTTCCTACGAGCAGTACTTC
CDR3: CASTVGPASVFSYEQYF

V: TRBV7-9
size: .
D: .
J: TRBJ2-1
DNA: TGTGCCAGCAGCTTACCGGAGGCTGAGCAGTTCTTC
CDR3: CASSLPEAEQFF

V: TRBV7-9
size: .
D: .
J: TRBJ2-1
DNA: TGTGCCAGCAGCTTAGCGGGGAACAGGGTAATTGATGAGCAGTTCTTC
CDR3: CASSLAGNRVIDEQFF

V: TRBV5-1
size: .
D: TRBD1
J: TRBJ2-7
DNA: TGCGCCAGCAGCTTGTTAGGGACAGGGGGTCGCGAGCAGTACTTC
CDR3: CASSLLGTGGREQYF

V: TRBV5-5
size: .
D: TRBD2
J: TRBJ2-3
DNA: TGTGCCAGCAGCGCACTAGCGGGGAACACAGATACGCAGTATTTT
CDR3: CASSALAGNTDTQYF

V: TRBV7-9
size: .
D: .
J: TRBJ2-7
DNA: TGTGCCGGCAGTTCAGGGACGGGAGCTGGGTACGAGCAGTACTTC
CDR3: CAGSSGTGAGYEQYF

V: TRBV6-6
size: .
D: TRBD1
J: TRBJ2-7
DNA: TGTGCCAGCAGATCTACAGGGGGCTATCCCTACGAGCAGTACTTC
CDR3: CASRSTGGYPYEQYF

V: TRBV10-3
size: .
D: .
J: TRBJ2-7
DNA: TGTGCCATCAGTGAGTCAGAGTTAATTCCCTACGAGCAGTACTTC
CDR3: CAISESELIPYEQYF

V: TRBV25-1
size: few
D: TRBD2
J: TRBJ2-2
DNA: TGTGCCAGCAGTGAGAATAGCGGGAGGCTGGGGGACACCGGGGAGCTGTTTTTT
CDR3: CASSENSGRLGDTGELFF

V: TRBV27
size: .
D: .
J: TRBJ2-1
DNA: TGTGCCAGCAGTTTATTGAGACTAGACTACAATGAGCAGTTCTTC
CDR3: CASSLLRLDYNEQFF

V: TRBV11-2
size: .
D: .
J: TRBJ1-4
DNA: TGTGCCAGCAGCTTAGATGAAGTCTGGGAGAATGAAAAACTGTTTTTT
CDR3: CASSLDEVWENEKLFF

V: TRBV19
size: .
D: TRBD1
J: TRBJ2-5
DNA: TGTGCCAGCATCCCTGGGACAGGGGAAGTTCTGACCCAGTACTTC
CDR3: CASIPGTGEVLTQYF